These 19 T cell receptor beta chains were all obtained from the same sample, sequenced in a study of prognosis after radiotherapy for stage I lung cancer. With two-round multiplex PCR, TCR beta CDR3 sequences were amplified from genomic DNA. During first-round PCR, primers specific to each TRBV and TRBJ gene were used. TCRdb independently ran MiXCR on the multiplex PCR reads; one entry per CDR3 protein. Among fewer than 30,000 distinct CDR3 sequences, approximately 31% were seen once, and the ten largest hold roughly a third. Sequenced material: PBMCs, taken before or after stereotactic body radiation therapy (not recorded which). Every receptor here comes from a donor over 45 with non-small cell lung cancer.

This clonotype was recorded at least ten times. V usage is TRBV6-1 and J usage is TRBJ2-2; D is uncertain. Deletions cut 5 bases from V and 1 base from J, with 8 bases between. CDR3 length: 14 residues. The germline V gene has CDR1 MNHNS and CDR2 SASEGT. The CDR3 coding sequence is TGTGCCAGCAGTAAAAACAGGAACACCGGGGAGCTGTTTTTT. As protein: CASSKNRNTGELFF.

This clonotype showed up many times. The V and J genes are TRBV28 and TRBJ2-7, with a weak D call TRBD2 (5 bases). CDR1 and CDR2 from the germline V gene are MDHEN and SYDVKM. V gave up 6 bases and J gave up 5 bases, with 11 bases separating them. The CDR3 spans 12 residues. The CDR3 reads CASRWGANEQYF. The CDR3 DNA is TGTGCCAGCAGGTGGGGAGCGAACGAGCAGTACTTC.

This clonotype was counted ten times or more. The CDR3 region has the DNA TGCAGTGAATTAGGCCCCTACAATGAGCAGTTCTTC. Encoded protein: CSELGPYNEQFF. The rearrangement links TRBV20-1 to TRBJ2-1, with unresolved D. Looked up from germline, CDR1 is DFQATT and CDR2 is SNEGSKA (reference sequence). This CDR3 is built from 12 residues. V lost 7 bases and J 2 bases, leaving 9 bases between the germline ends.

This clonotype was observed many times. The rearrangement uses TRBV5-1 and TRBJ2-7; TRBD2 agrees at 10 bases. After removal of 2 bases from V and 4 bases from J, the junction contained 6 bases not matched to a gene. The CDR3 loop spans 15 amino acids. The germline CDR1 and CDR2 sequences are SGHRS and YFSETQ. Here the CDR3 DNA reads TGCGCCAGCAGCTTCGCAGCGGGGGGGGCTTACGAGCAGTACTTC. This sequence encodes CASSFAAGGAYEQYF.

Concerning this clonotype: A read error may explain this, as a much larger clone is one base away. This rearrangement joins TRBV6-2 or TRBV6-3 to TRBJ2-4; no clear D gene. Germline V gene sequence: CDR1 MNHEY, CDR2 SVGEGT. The CDR3 has 11 amino acids. This CDR3 is CASSDSPVQYF. The CDR3 DNA follows: TGTGCCAGCAGTGACTCACCAGTTCAGTACTTC.

This clonotype was seen many times. In DNA, the CDR3 is TGTGCCAGCACCCTGGGACACCCCGGGGGAGCTTTCTTT. It is translated as CASTLGHPGGAFF. The chain carries TRBV12-3 or TRBV12-4 and TRBJ1-1; maybe TRBD1 (6 bases). This CDR3 is 13 amino acids long. V was pared by 7 bases and J by 10 bases, with 19 bases between.

This clonotype was observed at least ten times. The chain has TRBV10-2 and TRBJ2-7, with TRBD1 matching 8 bases. Losses at the gene ends were 6 bases for V and 5 bases for J; bases not matched to a gene: 3. Germline values: CDR1 WSHSY, CDR2 SAAADI. This CDR3 spans 12 amino acids. The CDR3 loop reads CASSQGAHEQYF. The CDR3 DNA reads TGCGCCAGCAGCCAGGGGGCCCACGAGCAGTACTTC.

This clonotype is medium-sized by share. This sequence joins TRBV9 and TRBJ2-2; TRBD1 agrees at 7 bases. CDR1 is SGDLS, CDR2 YYNGEE, per germline. The CDR3 contains 12 residues. J lost 10 bases, V lost 2 bases, and 2 bases had no gene match. The CDR3, as DNA: TGTGCCAGCAGCGTGACAGGGACGGAGCTGTTTTTT. Translating it yields CASSVTGTELFF.

This clonotype showed up many times. This chain links TRBV6-2 or TRBV6-3 with TRBJ2-2, with TRBD2 matching 7 bases. CDR3 length: 15 amino acids. V was clipped by 6 bases and J by 5 bases; unmatched bases: 9. Germline CDR1 MNHEY, CDR2 SVGEGT. CDR3 coding DNA: TGTGCCAGCAGCCTCCTCCTAGCGGTAACCGGGGAGCTGTTTTTT. This codes for CASSLLLAVTGELFF.

This clonotype was observed many times. The chain joins TRBV19 to TRBJ2-2; no clear D gene. The CDR3 totals 13 residues. CDR1 and CDR2 from the germline V gene are LNHDA and SQIVND (reference sequence). V lost 7 bases and J 4 bases, leaving 10 bases between the germline ends. CDR3 DNA sequence: TGTGCCAGTAACTTAGGGATCACCGGGGAGCTGTTTTTT. This gives the protein CASNLGITGELFF.

This clonotype appeared many times. This chain joins TRBV5-4 and TRBJ1-6; TRBD1 aligns across 8 bases. The CDR3 is 15 amino acids. Germline V lookup: CDR1 SGHNT, CDR2 YYREEE (reference sequence). After removal of 2 bases from V and 8 bases from J, the junction contained 6 bases not matched to a gene. The CDR3 DNA is TGTGCCAGCAGCTTATCCCCAGGGGGCGATTCACCCCTCCACTTT. It yields the protein CASSLSPGGDSPLHF.

The V gene is TRBV6-1, the J gene TRBJ2-7; tentatively, D is TRBD1 (5 bases). Deletions cut 2 bases from V and 1 base from J, with 24 bases between. This CDR3 is built from 19 residues. Germline V gene data show CDR1 as MNHNS and CDR2 as SASEGT. The CDR3 DNA reads as TGTGCCAGCAGTGAATCTGTAGCAGGGATCGGTTTCCCGTCCTACGAGCAGTACTTC. This translates into CASSESVAGIGFPSYEQYF.

The rearrangement uses TRBV27 and TRBJ2-7; D is undetermined. The CDR3 runs 14 residues. Trimming pared 8 bases from V and 3 bases from J, leaving 17 bases between. Germline values: CDR1 MNHEY, CDR2 SMNVEV (reference sequence). The CDR3 DNA is TGTGCCAGCGAAAGCCGACATAAAATCTACGAGCAGTACTTC. Translating gives CASESRHKIYEQYF.

This clonotype was recorded at least ten times. The V gene is TRBV20-1, the J gene TRBJ1-4; perhaps TRBD1 as D (5 bases). Per the germline V gene, CDR1 is DFQATT and CDR2 is SNEGSKA (reference sequence). This CDR3 has 13 amino acids. Trimming removed 3 bases at V and 6 bases at J, with 11 bases between. For the CDR3, the DNA is TGCAGTGCTAGTGCGGGGACCCATGAAAAACTGTTTTTT. Its translation: CSASAGTHEKLFF.

As for this clonotype: Being one base from a much bigger clone, this may be a read error. The chain couples TRBV18 to TRBJ1-1; 7 bases match TRBD1. The CDR3 has 14 amino acids. The germline V gene encodes CDR1 KGHSH and CDR2 LQKENI. V shed 8 bases, J shed 0 bases, and the junction held 6 bases outside the gene matches. The CDR3 here is CASTPDRVNTEAFF. CDR3 coding DNA: TGTGCCAGCACTCCAGACAGGGTGAACACTGAAGCTTTCTTT.

There are many counts of this clonotype. The chain combines TRBV11-3 with TRBJ1-6; 8 bases are a match to TRBD1. Germline V gene data show CDR1 as SGHNT and CDR2 as YENEEA. This CDR3 region has 15 residues. Germline trimming cut 6 bases from V and 9 bases from J; bases unmatched to any gene: 10. The CDR3 protein is CASRPDRGLGSPLHF. CDR3 nucleotides: TGTGCCAGCAGACCTGACAGGGGCCTCGGTTCACCCCTCCACTTT.

This clonotype has at least ten counts. This may stem from a read error, because a much larger clone lies one nucleotide away. The V call is TRBV5-1, the J call TRBJ2-1; D is possibly TRBD1 or TRBD2 (6 bases each). The CDR3 spans 15 residues. Germline V gene sequence: CDR1 SGHRS, CDR2 YFSETQ. In nucleotides, the CDR3 is TGCGCCGGCAGCGGCGCTGGGGGGCGCCTCAATGAGCAGTTCTTC. Translated: CAGSGAGGRLNEQFF.

V and J are TRBV30 and TRBJ2-2; D is unresolved. Per the germline V gene, CDR1 is GTSNPN and CDR2 is SVGIG (reference sequence). Trimming pared 4 bases from V and 2 bases from J, leaving 14 bases between. The CDR3 spans 15 residues. The CDR3 loop reads CAWTKGITNTGELFF. The CDR3 DNA reads TGTGCCTGGACCAAAGGGATTACAAACACCGGGGAGCTGTTTTTT.

The chain employs TRBV19 and TRBJ2-1, with a weak D call TRBD2 (6 bases). Germline assignment: CDR1 LNHDA and CDR2 SQIVND (reference sequence). V lost 6 bases and J lost 13, with 13 bases in between. The CDR3 sequence is 11 residues long. CDR3 region: CASRNSGYQFF. In DNA form, the CDR3 reads TGTGCCAGTAGAAATAGCGGTTATCAGTTCTTC.